This T cell receptor (beta chain) was identified during a study of shared clonotypes between healthy human individuals. Findings of the study overall: Rarefaction gave evidence that sorted-subset sequencing remained incomplete despite large depth.

Authors' processing steps: From ImmunoSEQ came sequences covering only the junction and carrying no quality scores, so filtering differed. The repertoire was sequenced with immunoSEQ multiplex PCR; TCRdb's copy has only in-frame clones and lacks some. The DNA gave D and trimming, while V, J and clone size come from that table. Counted here are over 850,000 clones, around 82% occurring once; the ten biggest clones make up 0.6% to 0.7%. CDR3 length equals 14 residues. CDR1 SGHRS and CDR2 YFSETQ come from the germline V gene. After removal of 3 bases from V and 6 bases from J, the junction contained 5 bases not matched to a gene. The study drew its donors from healthy HIV-negative adults without recent acute infections or vaccinations. A split of CD4+ cells into CD45RA+ naive and CD45RA-negative memory subsets was performed. A word on this clone: Its antigen is unidentified.

The sequence was obtained from a man aged 18-30 years in good health. Some clones in this sample may be carry-over from other donors' samples. The genes are TRBV5-1 and TRBJ2-7, with 11 bases lining up with TRBD2. Sequencing used memory CD4+ T cells from PBMCs. Subset indicated: CD45RA-negative fraction. CDR3 nucleotide sequence: TGCGCCAGCAGCTCCGGGACTAGCGGCAGCGAGCAGTACTTC. Translated: CASSSGTSGSEQYF.